This T cell receptor (beta chain) was recovered during a study of T cells after yellow fever vaccination. On the study more broadly: For low cell numbers, libraries were made with SMART-Seq v4 Ultra Low Input.

TCRdb analysed the 5' RACE reads with MiXCR anew, one entry per CDR3 protein. The sample consists of about 500,000 distinct CDR3 sequences, around 16% of them appearing once. This clonotype came up a few times. The CDR3 totals 15 residues. V lost 2 bases and J 2 bases, leaving 10 bases between the germline ends. The germline V gene has CDR1 MNHEY and CDR2 SVGAGI. The chain uses TRBV6-5 and TRBJ1-5; tentatively, D is TRBD1 (5 bases). This receptor was obtained from a man aged 18-30 years who received the YFV17D yellow fever vaccine. Sequencing used PBMCs, obtained 5 to 6 days after the first yellow fever vaccination. Here the CDR3 reads CASSYGQGGNQPQHF. The DNA for the CDR3 is TGTGCCAGCAGTTACGGGCAGGGAGGCAATCAGCCCCAGCATTTT.